The T cell receptor (beta chain) under discussion was sequenced for a study of spatial heterogeneity in lung cancer (dated by TCRdb to between 2018 and 2020). General notes on the study: Beta-chain transcripts were consistently detected in greater numbers than alpha-chain transcripts, which likely reflects a higher abundance of beta-chain transcripts. In the raw uncorrected reads, each unique combination of TCR and UMI appeared more than ten times on average. In non-small cell lung cancer, the study made a quantitative comparison of TCR alpha and beta repertoires among multiple tumor regions, matched nontumor lung and blood. The study linked features of the TCR repertoire to counts of nonsynonymous mutations, which were determined by whole-exome sequencing of tumor tissue. Both alpha and beta chains were TCR-sequenced in samples taken at surgery, namely 220 tumor regions, 62 to 65 matched nontumor lung samples and over 55 PBMC samples. A strong correlation was found between TCR transcript counts in tumor regions and a T cell transcriptional module score from matched bulk RNA-seq. Points the paper makes about the study in general: Counts of ubiquitous and regional expanded TCRs were found to correlate with counts of ubiquitous and regional nonsynonymous mutations, respectively. The tumor nonsynonymous mutation count correlated with the number of expanded intratumoral alpha and beta TCRs. Estimated TCR-seq coverage of tumor T cells was only about 7.2% for alpha chains and about 12% for beta chains. Additional single-cell paired TCR alpha and beta sequencing was considered necessary to confirm, at a functional level, the hypothesis that regional TCRs recognize regional mutations.

To prepare the library, 5' RACE was applied. TCRdb names NextSeq 500 as the instrument used. The TCR library protocol attached a unique molecular identifier to each TCR cDNA molecule to allow correction of PCR and sequencing errors. On the authors' methods: Decombinator tools were used for TCR identification, UMI-based error correction and CDR3 extraction. TCRs above a frequency of 2 per 1,000, corresponding to the top 1% of the tumor frequency distribution, were defined as expanded. Expanded tumor TCRs statistically deemed absent (corrected P<0.05) from at least one tumor region were classed as regional, and all other expanded tumor TCRs were classed as ubiquitous. Each repertoire was subsampled 100 times to 5,000 TCRs, after which Renyi diversity was computed with the R vegan package. CDR3 similarity networks were constructed using string-kernel similarity of amino acid triplets, with links drawn between CDR3s whose pairwise similarity was above 0.82. TCRdb reran the public reads through fastp at Q25 and MiXCR, keeping productive beta chains. Every distinct CDR3 protein forms one entry, paired with its most common genes and DNA. Clone size and V and J calls follow TCRdb, not the original study. Recorded for this sample are around 7,900 distinct CDR3 sequences; 11% to 15% of them occurred a single time. 9% of the sample is taken by the ten largest.

Explained via the paper, the time point label denotes: sample taken at primary tumor resection. Donors were some 67 patients with early-stage, untreated non-small cell lung cancer from the lung TRACERx cohort. For TCR sequencing, whole RNA was extracted from tumor and nontumor lung tissue, or from cryopreserved PBMC samples, and no cell sorting was done. A patient was chosen for TCR sequencing only when enough RNA was available from at least two tumor regions. Tumor and adjacent nontumor lung specimens were reviewed by a lung pathologist before selection. This clonotype was observed a handful of times. The antigen it binds to is not known. The record has no base qualities; no much larger clone is one base away. This beta chain is a stray sequence in a library constructed for alpha chains; its clone size is not meaningful. The V end loses 4 bases and the J end loses 6 bases, and a stretch of 6 bases separates them. From cysteine to phenylalanine, the CDR3 is 11 amino acids long. The CDR3 DNA has 33 bases and is translated from base 1. CDR1 and CDR2 are drawn from the germline V gene: MGHDK, SYGVNS.

Recombination joined TRBV25-1 with TRBJ1-1; there is no confident call for the D gene. The sequence derives from a female donor with early-stage non-small cell lung cancer. This sample comprised lung tumor tissue, obtained at surgery. The CDR3 sequence is CASSGTSEAFF. The sequenced DNA is TGTGCCAGCAGTGGGACCTCTGAAGCTTTCTTT.